The present T cell receptor beta chain was sequenced within a study of T cells expressing NK-cell markers (TCRdb year 2020). Some background on the complete study: Several donors provided sorted CD3+CD56+NKG2C+, CD3+CD56+NKG2C- and CD3+CD56-NKG2C+ T-cell subsets, whose TCR beta-chain repertoires were profiled. Among the eight sequenced donors, seven were HCMV-seropositive and one was HCMV-seronegative. Randomly selected healthy volunteers, three men and five women, were used as the eight sequenced donors. The libraries were sequenced on Illumina HiSeq 2000/2500, MiSeq or NextSeq, producing 2 x 150 bp reads.

About this clonotype: This receptor's antigen is unknown.

CDR1 PRHDT and CDR2 FYEKMQ were looked up in the germline V gene (reference sequence). Including the terminal cysteine and phenylalanine, the CDR3 comprises 13 residues. No coding sequence is recorded. A commercial ELISA kit detecting HCMV-specific IgG in serum was used to determine HCMV serostatus. Ficoll density gradient centrifugation was used to isolate peripheral blood mononuclear cells from blood. Study-wide conclusions, independent of this receptor: In more than five donors, the dominant CD3+CD56+NKG2C+ clonotypes were found to rank among the top 10 CD8+ clonotypes and to make up about 1.0-7.0% of CD8+ T cells. Those dominant clonotypes were again the most abundant among CD3+CD56-NKG2C+ cells in a handful of donors, at about 25-60.1%. It remained unclear whether the expanded NKG2C-expressing T cell clones were specific for HCMV antigens.

The listed sequencing device is Illumina HiSeq 2000. The TCR beta cDNA libraries were made using 5'RACE template switching, a step that added both a universal primer site and unique molecular identifiers. cDNA synthesis was primed from the TCR beta constant segment and was followed by two successive PCR amplification steps. The study's processing was this. MIGEC was used to demultiplex reads and group reads by UMI, and MiTCR was used to assemble and quantify clonotypes. Only TCR cDNA sequences supported by at least two reads were kept to exclude erroneous sequences. The tcR package was used for downstream repertoire analysis, with clonotypes matched between fractions based on CDR3 nucleotide sequence plus V segment. VDJmatch was used to annotate antigen specificity against VDJdb, with one amino acid substitution in CDR3 permitted. TCRdb reanalyzed the reads, keeping one entry per CDR3 protein sequence and omitting DNA. The V and J calls were determined by TCRdb, not by the authors. The sample has over 150,000 distinct CDR3 sequences on record. The leading ten clones occupy around 20% of the sample.

The rearrangement combines TRBV13 with TRBJ2-2. Specimen: blood T cells: a sorted CD56 or NKG2C T cell subset, CD4+ or CD8+ T cells, or bulk PBMC T cells (not recorded which). The origin of this receptor is a man aged 18-70 years in good health. The CDR3 is CASSLAGHGELFF.